One and the same sample provided the 10 T cell receptor beta chains below, sequenced in a study of Tregs in tolerant kidney transplant recipients. Sequenced by immunoSEQ multiplex PCR; TCRdb stores in-frame clones only, minus some. Of 60,000 or so clones in the sample, approximately 85% were seen once. Sequenced here: Tregs from blood, sampled before the transplant. These receptors all stem from a human donor who received a combined kidney and bone marrow transplant.

The CDR3 protein is CASSVRGGASTDTQYF. CDR3 bases: TGTGCCAGCAGCGTACGAGGCGGGGCAAGCACAGATACGCAGTATTTT. The gene calls are TRBV9 and TRBJ2-3; tentatively, D is TRBD2 (6 bases). Germline CDR1 SGDLS, CDR2 YYNGEE. Trimming stripped 1 base from V and 0 bases from J, with 12 bases between. The CDR3 sequence is 16 residues long.

The chain is built from TRBV10-3 and TRBJ2-3; D may be TRBD1 (6 bases). This CDR3 contains 14 residues. Trimming removed 3 bases at V and 5 bases at J, with 12 bases between. Looked up from germline, CDR1 is ENHRY and CDR2 is SYGVKD. The CDR3 DNA sequence: TGTGCCATCAGTGATATACAGGGTGGAGATACGCAGTATTTT. This translates into CAISDIQGGDTQYF.

The chain joins TRBV27 to TRBJ1-3; a possible D gene is TRBD1 (5 bases). V lost 4 bases to trimming and J lost 1 base, with 8 bases between them. This CDR3 is 14 amino acids long. In germline, CDR1 is MNHEY, CDR2 SMNVEV (reference sequence). CDR3 sequence reads: CASSSGYSGNTIYF. Written as DNA, the CDR3 is TGTGCCAGCAGTTCAGGGTATTCTGGAAACACCATATATTTT.

The CDR3 nucleotides are TGTGCCATTTACTCCGGACCTACCTATGGCTACACCTTC. Its protein product is CAIYSGPTYGYTF. The V and J genes are TRBV10-3 and TRBJ1-2; D is unresolved. V was trimmed by 9 bases and J by 4 bases, leaving 15 bases between them. The CDR3 has 13 amino acids. Germline lookup yields CDR1 ENHRY and CDR2 SYGVKD.

The J gene is TRBJ1-6, the V gene TRBV6-5; perhaps TRBD1 as D (5 bases). This CDR3 contains 14 residues. The V and J ends lost 6 bases and 8 bases respectively, with 14 bases between them. Germline V gene data show CDR1 as MNHEY and CDR2 as SVGAGI. CDR3 loop: CASSLNLGHSPLHF. The CDR3, as DNA: TGTGCCAGCAGCCTCAACCTGGGGCATTCACCCCTCCACTTT.

The V call is TRBV5-1, the J call TRBJ1-2; D gene ambiguous. The CDR3 consists of 15 residues. Germline-derived CDR1 and CDR2 are SGHRS and YFSETQ. V was shortened by 0 bases and J by 4 bases, with 13 bases between the two germline ends. CDR3 sequence: CASSLAWQPLYGYTF. The CDR3 nucleotides are TGCGCCAGCAGCTTGGCCTGGCAACCCCTCTATGGCTACACCTTC. Full variable domain (missing parts from reference TRBV5-1 and TRBJ1-2): KAGVTQTPRYLIKTRGQQVTLSCSPISGHRSVSWYQQTPGQGLQFLFEYFSETQRNKGNFPGRFSGRQFSNSRSEMNVSTLELGDSALYLCASSLAWQPLYGYTFGSGTRLTVV.

CDR3: CASSLMTGGSTDTQYF. DNA for the CDR3: TGTGCCAGCAGCCTTATGACAGGGGGGAGCACAGATACGCAGTATTTT. V is TRBV7-9 and J is TRBJ2-3, with TRBD1 matching over 9 bases. CDR1 SEHNR and CDR2 FQNEAQ come from the germline V gene (reference sequence). V was pared by 5 bases and J by 0 bases, with 6 bases of the junction left unmatched. The CDR3 has 16 residues.

This chain connects TRBV4-2 to TRBJ2-7; 7 bases are a match to TRBD2. Trimming at V came to 0 bases and at J to 2 bases, leaving 7 bases not matched to a gene. The CDR3 extends over 16 amino acids. Germline V CDR1 and CDR2: LGHNA, YNFKEQ. CDR3 in DNA: TGTGCCAGCAGCCAAGAGGTGTGGACTAGGACCTACGAGCAGTACTTC. Protein: CASSQEVWTRTYEQYF.

The rearrangement links TRBV4-3 to TRBJ1-2, with TRBD1 identical over 8 bases. The V gene's germline CDR1 is LGHNA and CDR2 YSLEER. The CDR3 spans 15 residues. Unmatched junction bases numbered 10, after V lost 4 bases and J lost 6 bases. CDR3: CASSLIQGGRDGYTF. DNA for the CDR3: TGCGCCAGCAGCCTGATACAGGGGGGACGTGATGGCTACACCTTC.

This chain uses TRBV5-1 with TRBJ2-1; D unresolved. Deletions cut 0 bases from V and 2 bases from J, with 9 bases between. CDR3 length: 15 amino acids. Germline CDR1 is SGHRS and CDR2 is YFSETQ. CDR3 coding DNA: TGCGCCAGCAGCTTGGGGCTGCCGACCTACAATGAGCAGTTCTTC. It specifies CASSLGLPTYNEQFF.